What follows is one T cell receptor (beta chain) and its context. Antigen unknown. Primers for the PCR totalled 60 Vbeta and 13 Jbeta. In the authors' methods: It was a later analysis that counted 79 million or so unique TCR beta chains, of which around 11 million were shared. Sequenced by immunoSEQ multiplex PCR; TCRdb stores in-frame clones only, minus some. V and J calls plus clone size are reproduced from that table; the DNA served to infer D and trimming. The data show about 130,000 clones, 78% seen once. This sample was taken from a study of cytomegalovirus exposure and HLA in healthy donors. Study-wide points: In an earlier analysis, in roughly 600 donors, most V segments appeared productive either ~87% or ~30% of the time. Serostatus for CMV was the only available immune exposure information.

Germline V gene data show CDR1 as LNHDA and CDR2 as SQIVND (reference sequence). The CDR3 has 16 amino acids. J was trimmed by 0 bases and V by 7 bases; bases with no gene match: 5. The sample was PBMCs. This sequence was found in a man aged 25 to 40 in good health and CMV-seropositive. This chain connects TRBV19 to TRBJ2-6; 8 bases fit TRBD2. The CDR3 DNA follows: TGTGCCAGTAAAACTAGCGGAATCTCTGGGGCCAACGTCCTGACTTTC. Protein: CASKTSGISGANVLTF.